This T cell receptor beta chain stems from a study of tumor-infiltrating lymphocytes in oesophageal squamous cell carcinoma. MiXCR was run by TCRdb on the PCR reads, yielding one entry per CDR3 protein. The sample consists of under 15,000 distinct CDR3 sequences, approximately 60% of them appearing once. Trimming removed 5 bases from V and 5 bases from J; junction bases left unmatched: 8. CDR1 is MNHNS and CDR2 is SASEGT in the germline V gene. The CDR3 length is 15 residues. The chain uses TRBV6-1 and TRBJ1-4; TRBD1 aligns across 7 bases. The TCR comes from a female donor with esophageal squamous cell carcinoma. Sequenced material: esophageal tumor tissue. CDR3 nucleotide sequence: TGTGCCAGCAGTCGCAACAGGGGTCCAAATGAAAAACTGTTTTTT. Encoded protein: CASSRNRGPNEKLFF.